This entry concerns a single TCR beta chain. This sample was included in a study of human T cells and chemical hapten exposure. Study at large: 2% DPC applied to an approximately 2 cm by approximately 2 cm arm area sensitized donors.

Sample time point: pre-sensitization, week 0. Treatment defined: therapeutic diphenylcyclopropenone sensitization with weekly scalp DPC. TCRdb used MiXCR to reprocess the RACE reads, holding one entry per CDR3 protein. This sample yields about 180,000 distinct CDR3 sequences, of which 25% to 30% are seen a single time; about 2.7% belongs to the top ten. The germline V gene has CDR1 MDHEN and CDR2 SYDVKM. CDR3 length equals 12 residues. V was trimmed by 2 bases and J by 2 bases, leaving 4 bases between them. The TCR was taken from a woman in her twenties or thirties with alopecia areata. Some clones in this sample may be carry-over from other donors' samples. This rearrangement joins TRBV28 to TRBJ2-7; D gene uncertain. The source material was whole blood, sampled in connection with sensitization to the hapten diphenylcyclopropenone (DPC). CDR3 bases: TGTGCCAGCAGTTTAACCCCCTACGAGCAGTACTTC. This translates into CASSLTPYEQYF.